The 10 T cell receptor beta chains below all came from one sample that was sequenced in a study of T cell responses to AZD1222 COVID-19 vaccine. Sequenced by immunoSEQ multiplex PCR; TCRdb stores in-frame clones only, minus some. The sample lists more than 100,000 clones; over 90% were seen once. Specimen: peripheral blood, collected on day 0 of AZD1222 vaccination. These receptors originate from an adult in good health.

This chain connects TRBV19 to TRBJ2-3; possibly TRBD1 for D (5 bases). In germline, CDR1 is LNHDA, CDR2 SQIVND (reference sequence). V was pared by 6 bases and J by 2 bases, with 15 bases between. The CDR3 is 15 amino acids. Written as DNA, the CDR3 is TGTGCCAGTAGAAGAATTCAGGGAAACACAGATACGCAGTATTTT. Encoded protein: CASRRIQGNTDTQYF.

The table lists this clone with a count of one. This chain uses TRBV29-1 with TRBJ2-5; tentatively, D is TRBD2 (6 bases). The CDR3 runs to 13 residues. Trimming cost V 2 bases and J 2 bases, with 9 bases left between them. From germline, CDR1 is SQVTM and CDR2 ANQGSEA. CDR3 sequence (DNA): TGCAGCGTTGAACTGGCGGGGCAAGAGACCCAGTACTTC. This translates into CSVELAGQETQYF.

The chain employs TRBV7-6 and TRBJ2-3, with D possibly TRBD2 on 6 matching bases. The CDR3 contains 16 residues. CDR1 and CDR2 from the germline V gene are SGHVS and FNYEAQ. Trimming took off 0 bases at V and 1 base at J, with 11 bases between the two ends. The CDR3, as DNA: TGTGCCAGCAGCTTAGCGGGGCGGGGTGGCACAGATACGCAGTATTTT. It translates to CASSLAGRGGTDTQYF.

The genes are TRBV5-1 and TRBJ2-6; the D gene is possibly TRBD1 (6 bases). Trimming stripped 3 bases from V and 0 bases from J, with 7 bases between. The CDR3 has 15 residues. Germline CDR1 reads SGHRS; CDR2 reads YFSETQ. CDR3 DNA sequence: TGCGCCAGCAGCTCAGGGGCCTCTGGGGCCAACGTCCTGACTTTC. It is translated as CASSSGASGANVLTF.

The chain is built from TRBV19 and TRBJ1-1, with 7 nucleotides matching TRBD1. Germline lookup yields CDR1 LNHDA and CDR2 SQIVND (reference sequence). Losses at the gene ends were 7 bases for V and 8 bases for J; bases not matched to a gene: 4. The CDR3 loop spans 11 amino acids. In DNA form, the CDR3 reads TGTGCCAGTAACCAACAGGGGGAAGCTTTCTTT. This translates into CASNQQGEAFF. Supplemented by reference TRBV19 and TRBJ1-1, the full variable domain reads DGGITQSPKYLFRKEGQNVTLSCEQNLNHDAMYWYRQDPGQGLRLIYYSQIVNDFQKGDIAEGYSVSREKKESFPLTVTSAQKNPTAFYLCASNQQGEAFFGQGTRLTVV.

The CDR3 DNA reads TGTGCCAGCAGCCGAGTCGCCGGAGCTAACTATGGCTACACCTTC. Translated: CASSRVAGANYGYTF. The chain employs TRBV3-1 (or the pseudogene TRBV3-2) and TRBJ1-2; unclear D gene. CDR3 size: 15 residues. The germline CDR1 and CDR2 sequences are LGHDT and YNNKEL (reference sequence). Trimming removed 4 bases at V and 0 bases at J, with 12 bases between.

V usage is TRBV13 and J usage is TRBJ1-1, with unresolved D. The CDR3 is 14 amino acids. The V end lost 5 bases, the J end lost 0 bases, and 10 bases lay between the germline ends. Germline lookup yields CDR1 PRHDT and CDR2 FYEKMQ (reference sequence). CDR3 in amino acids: CASSTGSMNTEAFF. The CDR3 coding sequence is TGTGCCAGCAGCACCGGGTCTATGAACACTGAAGCTTTCTTT.

The CDR3 nucleotides are TGCGCCAGCAGCCGAGGGACAGGGAGCAATCAGCCCCAGCATTTT. Its protein product is CASSRGTGSNQPQHF. The chain employs TRBV4-1 and TRBJ1-5; 9 positions match TRBD1. The length of the CDR3 is 15 residues. J lost 1 base, V lost 4 bases, and 2 bases had no gene match. Germline CDR1 and CDR2: MGHRA and YSYEKL.

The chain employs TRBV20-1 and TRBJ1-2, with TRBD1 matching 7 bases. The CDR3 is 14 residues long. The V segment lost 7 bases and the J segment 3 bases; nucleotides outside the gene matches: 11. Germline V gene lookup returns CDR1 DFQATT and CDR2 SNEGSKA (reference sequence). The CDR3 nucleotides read TGCAGTGATAGTGCTACAGGGGAGGACTATGGCTACACCTTC. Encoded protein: CSDSATGEDYGYTF.

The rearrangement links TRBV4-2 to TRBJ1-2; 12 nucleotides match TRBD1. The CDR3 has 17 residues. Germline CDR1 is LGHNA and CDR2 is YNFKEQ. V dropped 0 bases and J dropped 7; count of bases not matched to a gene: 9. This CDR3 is CASSQDRGQGARFGYTF. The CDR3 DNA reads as TGTGCCAGCAGCCAAGATCGGGGACAGGGGGCGCGATTTGGCTACACCTTC.